These T cell receptor beta chains were read from a single sample in a study of shared clonotypes between healthy human individuals. The assay was immunoSEQ multiplex PCR, and TCRdb's table has in-frame clones only and misses some. Counted here are 850,000 to 1,200,000 clones, around 74% occurring once; the ten biggest clones make up approximately 1.5%. The specimen was memory CD4+ T cells sorted from blood. These receptor sequences come from a man between 18 and 29 years old in good health. Each CDR3 is given with its conserved first and last residue. Fields, in order: clone size, D gene, J gene, V gene, CDR3 protein, CDR3 DNA. D genes are given only for firm matches. Size is omitted from some rows. Given values are once, few, many or a class for expanded clones.

>once|.|TRBJ1-1|TRBV5-1
CASSLFGQNTEAFF
TGCGCCAGCAGCTTGTTTGGACAGAACACTGAAGCTTTCTTT
>.|.|TRBJ1-2|TRBV30
CAWSVHIGESYTF
TGTGCCTGGAGTGTTCATATAGGGGAGAGCTACACCTTC
>.|.|TRBJ1-1|TRBV6-6
CASRDEGVVGEAFF
TGTGCCAGCAGGGACGAGGGGGTGGTGGGTGAAGCTTTCTTT
>few|TRBD1|TRBJ2-7|TRBV5-6
CASSSTNRDRVLYEQYF
TGTGCCAGCAGCTCCACCAACCGGGACAGGGTTTTATACGAGCAGTACTTC
>.|TRBD2|TRBJ2-1|TRBV6-5
CASRSWTSGYNEQFF
TGTGCCAGCAGGAGCTGGACTAGCGGCTACAATGAGCAGTTCTTC
>.|.|TRBJ1-6|TRBV7-2
CASSLSGGTKWTSPLHF
TGTGCCAGCAGCTTATCGGGGGGGACTAAATGGACTTCACCCCTCCACTTT
>few|TRBD1|TRBJ1-4|TRBV5-1
CASSPSGTATNEKLFF
TGCGCCAGCAGCCCCTCCGGGACAGCAACTAATGAAAAACTGTTTTTT
>.|TRBD1|TRBJ1-2|TRBV5-1
CASSSGTGEGYTF
TGCGCCAGCAGCTCCGGGACAGGGGAGGGCTACACCTTC
>.|.|TRBJ1-2|TRBV5-6
CASSLERGWSGYTF
TGTGCCAGCAGCCTGGAGCGGGGGTGGAGCGGCTACACCTTC
>once|TRBD2|TRBJ2-7|TRBV7-2
CASSLRVSGLAYEQYF
TGTGCCAGCAGCCTCCGGGTTAGCGGGCTTGCCTACGAGCAGTACTTC
>.|.|TRBJ1-1|TRBV6-6
CASTIIRGGGGTEAFF
TGTGCCAGCACCATTATAAGAGGGGGAGGAGGCACTGAAGCTTTCTTT
>.|.|TRBJ2-3|TRBV7-9
CASSILGRVSTDTQYF
TGTGCCAGCAGCATACTGGGACGGGTTAGCACAGATACGCAGTATTTT
>.|.|TRBJ1-2|TRBV5-1
CASSPGTSYVYGYTF
TGCGCCAGCAGCCCCGGGACAAGCTACGTCTATGGCTACACCTTC
>.|.|TRBJ2-5|TRBV7-9
CASSSAGLYGVYF
TGTGCCAGCAGCTCCGCAGGGCTTTATGGCGTGTACTTC
>.|.|TRBJ1-2|TRBV4-1
CASSRASWDYGYTF
TGCGCCAGCAGCCGGGCCAGCTGGGACTATGGCTACACCTTC
>.|TRBD2|TRBJ2-1|TRBV5-4
CASSSPKSGRDNEQFF
TGTGCCAGCAGCTCTCCAAAGAGCGGGAGGGACAATGAGCAGTTCTTC
>.|.|TRBJ1-5|TRBV2
CASSESDYQPQHF
TGTGCCAGCAGTGAATCGGATTATCAGCCCCAGCATTTT
>.|.|TRBJ2-4|TRBV5-1
CASSLEPGGIQYF
TGCGCCAGCAGCTTGGAACCAGGTGGCATTCAGTACTTC
>.|.|TRBJ2-2|TRBV30
CAWAIATAKYTGELFF
TGTGCCTGGGCAATAGCGACGGCGAAGTACACCGGGGAGCTGTTTTTT
>.|.|TRBJ2-5|TRBV7-2
CASSHTESRGKETQYF
TGTGCCAGCAGCCACACGGAAAGCCGAGGGAAAGAGACCCAGTACTTC
>few|.|TRBJ2-3|TRBV5-4
CASRHKTGRDGTDTQYF
TGTGCCAGCAGACATAAAACAGGGAGGGATGGAACAGATACGCAGTATTTT
>.|.|TRBJ1-3|TRBV2
CASRAGAPSGNTIYF
TGTGCCAGCAGAGCCGGGGCCCCCTCTGGAAACACCATATATTTT
>few|.|TRBJ1-2|TRBV30
CAWSIGGLYGYTF
TGTGCCTGGTCCATCGGGGGCCTCTATGGCTACACCTTC
>.|.|TRBJ2-1|TRBV9
CASSVEQIYNEQFF
TGTGCCAGCAGCGTAGAACAGATATACAATGAGCAGTTCTTC
>.|.|TRBJ2-3|TRBV10-3
CAITHEKGPDTQYF
TGTGCCATCACCCATGAAAAAGGGCCAGATACGCAGTATTTT
>.|.|TRBJ2-7|TRBV7-2
CASSLSAATSYEQYF
TGTGCCAGCAGTTTGAGTGCGGCAACCTCCTACGAGCAGTACTTC
>.|.|TRBJ2-5|TRBV11-2
CASSLGPGRATQYF
TGTGCCAGCAGCTTAGGGCCTGGGCGGGCAACCCAGTACTTC
>.|.|TRBJ2-7|TRBV10-3
CAISDTSYEQYF
TGTGCCATCAGTGACACGTCCTACGAGCAGTACTTC
>few|.|TRBJ2-2|TRBV20-1
CSARELERLFF
TGCAGTGCTAGAGAACTAGAAAGGCTGTTTTTT
>.|.|TRBJ1-5|TRBV27
CASSRGAGSNQPQHF
TGTGCCAGCAGTCGGGGTGCAGGGAGCAATCAGCCCCAGCATTTT
>.|.|TRBJ1-4|TRBV7-2
CASSLGGPRNEKLFF
TGTGCCAGCAGCTTAGGGGGCCCTAGGAATGAAAAACTGTTTTTT
>.|.|TRBJ2-1|TRBV5-1
CASSLTQVSSYNEQFF
TGCGCCAGCAGCTTGACACAGGTTTCGTCCTACAATGAGCAGTTCTTC
>.|.|TRBJ2-3|TRBV18
CASSRFLGTDTQYF
TGTGCCAGCTCACGCTTCCTCGGCACAGATACGCAGTATTTT
>once|TRBD1|TRBJ2-3|TRBV7-2
CASSLASPGRGSTDTQYF
TGTGCCAGCAGCTTAGCCAGTCCTGGCAGGGGGAGCACAGATACGCAGTATTTT
>.|.|TRBJ1-2|TRBV5-6
CASTTSSGGRAGYGYTF
TGTGCCAGCACCACTAGCTCGGGTGGCAGAGCCGGCTATGGCTACACCTTC
>.|TRBD1|TRBJ2-5|TRBV11-2
CASSRDREETQYF
TGTGCCAGCAGCCGCGACAGGGAAGAGACCCAGTACTTC
>.|TRBD1|TRBJ2-2|TRBV5-7
CASSPARTGTTGELFF
TGTGCCAGCAGCCCGGCAAGGACAGGGACCACCGGGGAGCTGTTTTTT
>.|TRBD1|TRBJ1-5|TRBV15
CATSGTGRQPQHF
TGTGCCACCTCCGGGACAGGGCGTCAGCCCCAGCATTTT
>.|.|TRBJ2-1|TRBV5-1
CASSPLSRYNEQFF
TGCGCCAGCAGCCCCCTTTCCAGATACAATGAGCAGTTCTTC
>.|.|TRBJ1-1|TRBV29-1
CSVFDPGDTEAFF
TGCAGCGTCTTTGATCCAGGGGACACTGAAGCTTTCTTT
>.|TRBD2|TRBJ2-5|TRBV7-9
CASSSNRLAGETQYF
TGTGCCAGCAGCTCCAATCGGCTAGCGGGGGAGACCCAGTACTTC
>.|TRBD1|TRBJ1-6|TRBV13
CASSYGQGGNSPLHF
TGTGCCAGCAGCTACGGACAGGGCGGTAATTCACCCCTCCACTTT
>.|.|TRBJ2-5|TRBV28
CASSDRETQYF
TGTGCCAGCAGCGATAGGGAGACCCAGTACTTC
>.|.|TRBJ2-7|TRBV18
CASSPRSEQYF
TGTGCCAGCTCACCCCGCTCCGAGCAGTACTTC
>many|.|TRBJ1-1|TRBV2
CASSEAGSTEAFF
TGTGCCAGCAGTGAAGCGGGGAGCACTGAAGCTTTCTTT
>.|.|TRBJ1-2|TRBV7-2
CASSFYRLYGYTF
TGTGCCAGCAGCTTCTACAGGCTCTATGGCTACACCTTC
>.|.|TRBJ2-1|TRBV9
CASSVAGAFNEQFF
TGTGCCAGCAGCGTAGCAGGGGCGTTCAATGAGCAGTTCTTC
>once|TRBD2|TRBJ2-1|TRBV7-9
CASSSGLAGRVGEQFF
TGTGCCAGCAGCTCGGGACTAGCGGGACGGGTAGGTGAGCAGTTCTTC
>few|TRBD1|TRBJ1-1|TRBV29-1
CSVGGQGGDEAFF
TGCAGCGTAGGGGGACAGGGTGGGGATGAAGCTTTCTTT
>.|.|TRBJ1-6|TRBV27
CASTPETRSSYNSPLHF
TGTGCCAGCACTCCAGAAACCCGGAGCTCCTATAATTCACCCCTCCACTTT
>.|.|TRBJ2-7|TRBV9
CASSVAGKAYEQYF
TGTGCCAGCAGCGTCGCGGGGAAAGCCTACGAGCAGTACTTC
>.|TRBD2|TRBJ2-7|TRBV27
CASSLSVSGRYEQYF
TGTGCCAGCAGTTTATCGGTTAGCGGGAGGTACGAGCAGTACTTC
>.|.|TRBJ2-7|TRBV11-2
CASSPGRYEQYF
TGTGCCAGCAGCCCCGGACGATACGAGCAGTACTTC
>few|.|TRBJ1-5|TRBV15
CATSPPFQPQHF
TGTGCCACTTCACCCCCGTTCCAGCCCCAGCATTTT
>.|.|TRBJ2-2|TRBV23-1
CASSQFGENTGELFF
TGCGCCAGCAGTCAATTTGGGGAGAACACCGGGGAGCTGTTTTTT
>.|.|TRBJ2-5|TRBV5-5
CASSSNGVPQETQYF
TGTGCCAGCAGCTCGAACGGGGTCCCCCAAGAGACCCAGTACTTC
>.|TRBD1|TRBJ2-5|TRBV28
CASKPRQGARETQYF
TGTGCCAGCAAACCCCGACAGGGGGCGAGGGAGACCCAGTACTTC
>.|TRBD1|TRBJ2-2|TRBV10-3
CATNSPTGSAGELFF
TGTGCCACCAACAGCCCGACAGGGTCCGCCGGGGAGCTGTTTTTT
>.|.|TRBJ2-1|TRBV5-8
CASGGKAEAEQFF
TGTGCCAGCGGGGGGAAGGCTGAAGCTGAGCAGTTCTTC
>few|TRBD1|TRBJ1-2|TRBV7-9
CASSTQGFYGYTF
TGTGCCAGCAGCACACAGGGGTTCTATGGCTACACCTTC